This entry describes one T cell receptor (beta chain). Clones were sequenced by immunoSEQ multiplex PCR, and TCRdb holds only the in-frame ones, with some missing. Found here are approximately 130,000 clones, approximately 85% of them singletons; the top ten hold around 5%. This entry belongs to a study of T cell responses to AZD1222 COVID-19 vaccine. The V and J ends lost 0 bases and 5 bases respectively, with 10 bases between them. The CDR3 contains 14 residues. CDR1 KGHSH and CDR2 LQKENI come from the germline V gene. This specimen was peripheral blood, taken 28 days after the second AZD1222 dose. The V and J genes are TRBV18 and TRBJ1-2; D is undetermined. The TCR sequence derives from an adult who received the AZD1222 COVID-19 vaccine. CDR3 DNA: TGTGCCAGCTCACCACCCCACCAACGTTATGGCTACACCTTC. Translating it yields CASSPPHQRYGYTF.